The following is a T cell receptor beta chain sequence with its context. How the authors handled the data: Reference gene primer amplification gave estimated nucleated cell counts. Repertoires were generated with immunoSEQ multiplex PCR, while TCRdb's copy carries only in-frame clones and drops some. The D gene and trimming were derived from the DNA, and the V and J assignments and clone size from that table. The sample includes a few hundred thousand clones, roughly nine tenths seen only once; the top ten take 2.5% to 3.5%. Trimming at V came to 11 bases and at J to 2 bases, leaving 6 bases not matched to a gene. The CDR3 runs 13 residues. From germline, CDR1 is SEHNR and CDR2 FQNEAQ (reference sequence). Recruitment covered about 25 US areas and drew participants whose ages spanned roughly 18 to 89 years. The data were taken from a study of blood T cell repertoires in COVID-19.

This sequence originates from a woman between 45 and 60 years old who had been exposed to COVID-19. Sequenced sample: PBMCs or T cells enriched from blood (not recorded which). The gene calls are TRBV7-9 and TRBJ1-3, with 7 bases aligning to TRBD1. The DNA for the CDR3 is TGTGCCGCCGAGGGGGCCGCTGGAAACACCATATATTTT. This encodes CAAEGAAGNTIYF.